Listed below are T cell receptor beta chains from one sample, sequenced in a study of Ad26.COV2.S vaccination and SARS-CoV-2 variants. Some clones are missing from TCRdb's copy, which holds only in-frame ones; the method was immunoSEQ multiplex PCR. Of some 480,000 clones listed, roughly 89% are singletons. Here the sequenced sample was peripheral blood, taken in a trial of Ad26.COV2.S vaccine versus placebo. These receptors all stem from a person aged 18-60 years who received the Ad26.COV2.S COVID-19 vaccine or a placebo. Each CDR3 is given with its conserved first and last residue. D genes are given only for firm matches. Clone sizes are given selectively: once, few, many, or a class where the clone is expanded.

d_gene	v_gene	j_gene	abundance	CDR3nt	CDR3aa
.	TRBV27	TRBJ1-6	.	TGTGCCAGCAGTTTTACAGGGCCGAATTCACCCCTCCACTTT	CASSFTGPNSPLHF
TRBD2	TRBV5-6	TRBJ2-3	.	TGTGCCAGCAGCCGACTAGCGGGACCCCGCACAGATACGCAGTATTTT	CASSRLAGPRTDTQYF
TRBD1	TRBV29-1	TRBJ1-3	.	TGCAGCGCCGGACAGGGAATCTCCTCTGGAAACACCATATATTTT	CSAGQGISSGNTIYF
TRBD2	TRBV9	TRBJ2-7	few	TGTGCCAGCAGCGCAACCGGGACTAGCGTATGGGAGCAGTACTTC	CASSATGTSVWEQYF
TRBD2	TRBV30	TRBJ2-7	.	TGTGCCTGGAGCGGCATGAAAAGCGGGAGGTCCTTATACGAGCAGTACTTC	CAWSGMKSGRSLYEQYF
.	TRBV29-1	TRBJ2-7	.	TGCAGCGTTGGAGGGGGGTTTGGGTTGGAGCAGTACTTC	CSVGGGFGLEQYF
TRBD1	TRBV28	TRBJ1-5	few	TGTGCCAGCAGCTTATACCGGGACAGGGGTATTCAGCCCCAGCATTTT	CASSLYRDRGIQPQHF
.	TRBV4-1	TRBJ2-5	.	TGCGCCAGCAGCCAATCCTGGTCGTACAGCGGGGAGACCCAGTACTTC	CASSQSWSYSGETQYF
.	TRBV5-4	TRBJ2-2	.	TGTGCCAGCAGCTTTGAACGGGGCACCGGGGAGCTGTTTTTT	CASSFERGTGELFF
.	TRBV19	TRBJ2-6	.	TGTGCCAGTATCCCTACCCCAGGGGCCGGGGCCAACGTCCTGACTTTC	CASIPTPGAGANVLTF
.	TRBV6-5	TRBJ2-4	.	TGTGCCAGCAATGCCCGGGAGGCCAAAAACATTCAGTACTTC	CASNAREAKNIQYF
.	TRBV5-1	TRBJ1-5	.	TGCGCCAGCGCTAGGGACGGGGGCGGTCAGCCCCAGCATTTT	CASARDGGGQPQHF
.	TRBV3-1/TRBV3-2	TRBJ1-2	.	TGTGCCAGCAGCCCGGGAGGTGCTGGCTACACCTTC	CASSPGGAGYTF
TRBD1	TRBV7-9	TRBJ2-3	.	TGTGCCAGCAGCTTGTTCGTGGGACAGGTGACAGATACGCAGTATTTT	CASSLFVGQVTDTQYF
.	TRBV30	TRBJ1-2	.	TGTGCCTGGATGGGGATGCGGTCAAGGGATGGCTACACCTTC	CAWMGMRSRDGYTF
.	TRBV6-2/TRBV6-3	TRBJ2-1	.	TGTGCCAGCAGTTACACGGGGCGGGCCGGCTACAATGAGCAGTTCTTC	CASSYTGRAGYNEQFF
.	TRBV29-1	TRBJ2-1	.	TGCAGCGTCCCGAAGGGGGGCGGTGAGCAGTTCTTC	CSVPKGGGEQFF
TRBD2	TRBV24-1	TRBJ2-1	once	TGTGCCACCAGTGACCCACGTCACGCGGGGGTAGCGGACAATGAGCAGTTCTTC	CATSDPRHAGVADNEQFF
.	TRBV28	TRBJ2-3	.	TGTGCCAGCAGTTTATATACGGGCACAGATACGCAGTATTTT	CASSLYTGTDTQYF
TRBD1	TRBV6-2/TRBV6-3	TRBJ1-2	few	TGTGCCAGCAGTTACGGGACAGCGGGGGGCTACACCTTC	CASSYGTAGGYTF
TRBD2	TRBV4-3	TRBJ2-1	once	TGCGCCAGCAGCCAGGAAAGACTAGCGGGTTACAATGAGCAGTTCTTC	CASSQERLAGYNEQFF
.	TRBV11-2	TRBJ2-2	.	TGTGCCAGCAGCTTAGGGGCGGGGGAGCTGTTTTTT	CASSLGAGELFF
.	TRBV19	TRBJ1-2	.	TGTGCCAGTAGTACTGGTCAACGGACTAACTATGGCTACACCTTC	CASSTGQRTNYGYTF
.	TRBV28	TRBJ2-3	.	TGTGCCAGCAGACCTGTTAGCACAGATACGCAGTATTTT	CASRPVSTDTQYF
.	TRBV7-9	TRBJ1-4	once	TGTGCCAGCAGCTCCACCGGGACACTCTTTAATGAAAAACTGTTTTTT	CASSSTGTLFNEKLFF
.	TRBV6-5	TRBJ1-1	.	TGTGCCAGCAGTTCTGGGGTGAACACTGAAGCTTTCTTT	CASSSGVNTEAFF
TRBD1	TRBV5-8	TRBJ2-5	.	TGTGCCAGCAGCTTGGCTGGGACAGGGGTTGGAGAGACCCAGTACTTC	CASSLAGTGVGETQYF